This T cell receptor (beta chain) is drawn from a study of T cell repertoires in cytomegalovirus infection (dated by TCRdb to about 2019). At the level of the whole study: Peptide stimulations targeted recently identified HLA-C-restricted CMV epitopes, whose presentation resists viral immunomodulation, together with well-studied HLA-B-restricted epitopes. Donor HLA type was relevant to the analysis, because carriage of CMV infection together with the matching HLA type was indicated by public TCR beta signatures. Here is what the overall study found, with its caveats: In the ex vivo response, HLA-C-restricted CMV-specific TCR beta clonotypes were dominant, and in two of eight donors the single most frequent clonotype came from this HLA-C-restricted group. Carriers of CMV infection plus the relevant HLA type were discriminated by the cumulative frequency of public TCR beta family members in the study cohort and in an independent 352-donor cohort.

Reading the label with the study, this specimen's treatment or condition is: in vitro stimulation with specific CMV peptide epitopes to enrich CMV-specific T cells. The listed sequencing device is Illumina HiSeq 1500. TCRdb itself trimmed the public reads at Q25 with fastp, ran MiXCR and retained productive beta chains. CDR3 protein duplicates are merged, each entry listing the most common genes and DNA. A total of some 700,000 distinct CDR3 sequences appear in this sample, around 30% of them only once. Together, the top ten hold 15% to 20% of the sample. The junction shows trimming of 6 bases on V and 6 bases on J, plus 13 bases between the germline ends. The cysteine opens and the phenylalanine closes a CDR3 of 13 amino acids. The retained sequence is limited to the CDR3, 39 bases, with the frame set at the first base. CDR1 and CDR2 are read off the germline V gene as MDHEN and SYDVKM. Concerning this clonotype itself: This clone's antigen is unknown. Qualities for individual bases were not recorded, and no much larger clone is one base off.

Recombination connected TRBV28 to TRBJ2-3; no D gene call is confident. This material consisted of cultured PBMCs, taken from culture after CMV antigen stimulation. The sequence was obtained from a human donor in good health (CMV status not recorded). Some clones in this sample may be carry-over from other donors' samples. The encoded CDR3 is CASSVGVRDTQYF. In nucleotides, the sequence is TGTGCCAGCAGCGTGGGTGTGAGGGATACGCAGTATTTT.